Below, 15 T cell receptor beta chains from the same sample are listed, as sequenced in a study of blood T cell repertoires in COVID-19. The assay was immunoSEQ multiplex PCR, and TCRdb's table has in-frame clones only and misses some. Of about 43,000 clones listed, roughly 89% are singletons. The sequencing sample was made of peripheral blood. The receptors here all came from a man aged 60 to 75 with active COVID-19.

The chain carries TRBV19 and TRBJ1-2; D remains unclear. V was shortened by 3 bases and J by 2 bases, with 4 bases between the two germline ends. CDR3 size: 12 residues. CDR1 is LNHDA, CDR2 SQIVND, per germline (reference sequence). As DNA, the CDR3 is TGTGCCAGTAGTATCATCAACTATGGCTACACCTTC. Translating it yields CASSIINYGYTF.

The chain recombines TRBV9 with TRBJ1-1; D may be TRBD1 (5 bases). The ends were cut back, 2 bases at V and 1 base at J, with 9 bases in the middle. The CDR3 is 14 amino acids. Germline CDR1 is SGDLS and CDR2 is YYNGEE. The CDR3 here is CASSVGDRNTEAFF. CDR3 DNA sequence: TGTGCCAGCAGCGTGGGTGACAGGAACACTGAAGCTTTCTTT.

This chain uses TRBV10-3 with TRBJ2-2, with TRBD1 identical over 7 bases. CDR1 ENHRY and CDR2 SYGVKD come from the germline V gene. V lost 10 bases to trimming and J lost 3 bases; unmatched junction nucleotides: 2. This CDR3 has 12 residues. The CDR3 bases are TGTGCCACTCAGGGGGACACCGGGGAGCTGTTTTTT. Encoded protein: CATQGDTGELFF.

This chain joins TRBV10-2 and TRBJ1-1; D is possibly TRBD1 (5 bases). This CDR3 region has 13 residues. Germline V lookup: CDR1 WSHSY, CDR2 SAAADI. Trimming took off 8 bases at V and 4 bases at J, with 14 bases between the two ends. The CDR3 DNA is TGCGCCAGCTCGGACATTGGCTTCACTGAAGCTTTCTTT. This sequence encodes CASSDIGFTEAFF.

This rearrangement joins TRBV10-3 to TRBJ2-5; 12 nucleotides match TRBD1. The length of the CDR3 is 14 residues. Germline trimming cut 6 bases from V and 4 bases from J; bases unmatched to any gene: 3. The germline CDR1 and CDR2 sequences are ENHRY and SYGVKD. CDR3 DNA sequence: TGTGCCATCAGGGGGGACAGGGGGCGAGAGACCCAGTACTTC. Translation gives CAIRGDRGRETQYF.

This chain uses TRBV5-6 with TRBJ1-1, with 8 bases matching TRBD1. J gave up 1 base and V 4 bases, and 6 bases lay outside the gene matches. CDR3 size: 15 residues. CDR1 is SGHDT, CDR2 YYEEEE, per germline. The CDR3 DNA reads TGTGCCAGCAGCCCTATACAGGGGGGGAACACTGAAGCTTTCTTT. Protein: CASSPIQGGNTEAFF.

By sample fraction, this clone is medium-sized. The junction departs from germline at one end; a sequencing error may be responsible. The chain has TRBV12-3 or TRBV12-4 and TRBJ1-2; tentative D call: TRBD1 (6 bases). The CDR3 is 13 amino acids. As DNA, the CDR3 is TGTGCCAGCAGCCCCTCAACAGGGCCCTCATTAGGGTTC. It encodes CASSPSTGPSLGF.

J is TRBJ2-5 and V is TRBV5-1, with TRBD2 identical over 7 bases. Trimming removed 4 bases from V and 3 bases from J; junction bases left unmatched: 12. The CDR3 runs to 16 residues. Germline CDR1 reads SGHRS; CDR2 reads YFSETQ. This CDR3 is CASSLAASGFKETQYF. The CDR3 DNA sequence: TGCGCCAGCAGCCTAGCGGCTAGCGGATTTAAAGAGACCCAGTACTTC.

CDR3: CASSGDPYEQYF. DNA of the CDR3: TGCGCCAGCAGCGGAGATCCCTACGAGCAGTACTTC. The J gene is TRBJ2-7, the V gene TRBV5-1, with D unclear. This CDR3 comprises 12 residues. The ends were cut back, 4 bases at V and 2 bases at J, with 7 bases in the middle. In germline, CDR1 is SGHRS, CDR2 YFSETQ.

The rearrangement joins TRBV21-1 to TRBJ1-5; TRBD1, the table's D call, lacks a check against the DNA. TRBV21-1 is a pseudogene locus. The CDR3 totals 15 residues. The CDR3 coding sequence is TGTGCCAGCCGGAAGACAGCCTATAACAATCAGCCCCAGCATTTT. Its protein is CASRKTAYNNQPQHF.

This clone was recorded only once. The V and J genes are TRBV28 and TRBJ1-2; D not resolved. The CDR3 totals 11 residues. Germline CDR1 reads MDHEN; CDR2 reads SYDVKM. The germline V and J ends were trimmed by 6 bases and 8 bases, with 10 bases remaining between them. CDR3 protein: CASSYDRGYTF. DNA for the CDR3: TGTGCCAGCAGCTACGATCGGGGCTACACCTTC.

Note on this clone: The junction departs from the called germline gene at one end, perhaps through a read error. The chain uses TRBV24-1 and TRBJ2-3, with TRBD2 matching over 10 bases. Germline values: CDR1 KGHDR, CDR2 SFDVKD. This CDR3 spans 20 amino acids. In DNA form, the CDR3 reads TGTGCCACCAGTGATCCCGGGGGCAGGGGAGCGGGAGGGCCACCCGATACGCGGTATTTT. Translation gives CATSDPGGRGAGGPPDTRYF.

This chain joins TRBV6-5 and TRBJ1-1; D possibly corresponds to TRBD1 (6 bases). The germline V gene encodes CDR1 MNHEY and CDR2 SVGAGI. V was shortened by 2 bases and J by 1 base, with 8 bases between the two germline ends. The CDR3 is 14 amino acids. CDR3 coding DNA: TGTGCCAGCAGTTACGGGACACCGAACACTGAAGCTTTCTTT. Its translation is CASSYGTPNTEAFF.

The chain carries TRBV28 and TRBJ2-1; D gene unclear. Germline V gene lookup returns CDR1 MDHEN and CDR2 SYDVKM. The CDR3 has 13 amino acids. V was clipped by 1 base and J by 6 bases, with 7 bases between them. CDR3 sequence (DNA): TGTGCCAGCAGTTTATTTCCAGGCAATGAGCAGTTCTTC. Translation gives CASSLFPGNEQFF.

The chain has TRBV7-8 and TRBJ2-5, with 8 bases fitting TRBD1. V was pared by 5 bases and J by 5 bases, with 7 bases of the junction left unmatched. There are 14 residues in the CDR3. CDR1 SGHVS and CDR2 FQNEAQ come from the germline V gene. The CDR3 nucleotides read TGTGCCAGCAGCACAAGACAGGGGCGGGAGACCCAGTACTTC. The encoded protein is CASSTRQGRETQYF.